The subject of this entry is one T cell receptor (beta chain). The V end lost 4 bases, the J end lost 3 bases, and 16 bases lay between the germline ends. The CDR3 sequence is 16 residues long. Germline loops: CDR1 MGHRA, CDR2 YSYEKL. Primers included in the PCR were 60 Vbeta and 13 Jbeta primers. Clones were read by immunoSEQ multiplex PCR, and TCRdb kept only the in-frame ones, dropping some. Of roughly 150,000 clones listed, around 83% are singletons. This specimen comes from a study of cytomegalovirus exposure and HLA in healthy donors. The sequenced material came from PBMCs. The TCR sequence derives from a woman under 30 in good health and CMV-seronegative. V gene TRBV4-1 combines with J gene TRBJ1-3; D is unresolved. DNA of the CDR3: TGCGCCAGCAGCCCCATTGGCCTTACGCTTGGAAACACCATATATTTT. This gives the protein CASSPIGLTLGNTIYF.